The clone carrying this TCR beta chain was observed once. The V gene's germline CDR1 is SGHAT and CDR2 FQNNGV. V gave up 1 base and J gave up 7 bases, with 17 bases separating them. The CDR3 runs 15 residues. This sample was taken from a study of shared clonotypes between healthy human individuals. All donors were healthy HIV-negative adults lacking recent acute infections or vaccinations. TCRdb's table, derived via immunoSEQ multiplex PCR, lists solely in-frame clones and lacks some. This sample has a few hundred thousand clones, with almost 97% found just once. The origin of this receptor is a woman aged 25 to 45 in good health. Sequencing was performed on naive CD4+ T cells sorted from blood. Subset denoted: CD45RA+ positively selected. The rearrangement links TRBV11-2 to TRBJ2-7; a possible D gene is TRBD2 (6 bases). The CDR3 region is CASSLVWTAAGEQYF. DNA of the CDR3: TGTGCCAGCAGCTTAGTGTGGACGGCCGCGGGGGAGCAGTACTTC.